A single sample gave rise to the 13 T cell receptor beta chains below, sequenced in a study of cytomegalovirus exposure and HLA in healthy donors. The PCR contained 60 Vbeta and 13 Jbeta primers. Produced via immunoSEQ multiplex PCR; TCRdb's table is partial and in-frame only. The table shows 150,000 to 200,000 clones, with 80% to 85% occurring only once. Sequencing was done on a sample of PBMCs. The receptors stem from a male donor in good health and CMV-seronegative.

The chain is built from TRBV5-8 and TRBJ1-6; tentative D call: TRBD1 (6 bases). CDR1 and CDR2 from the germline V gene are SGHTS and YDEGEE. This CDR3 comprises 13 residues. The V and J ends lost 4 bases and 10 bases respectively, with 12 bases between them. CDR3 sequence reads: CASSPNRDSPLHF. CDR3 in DNA: TGTGCCAGCAGCCCGAACAGGGACTCACCCCTCCACTTT.

The CDR3 nucleotides read TGTGCCAGCAGCCTGGACAGACAGCTTGGCTACACCTTC. Translation gives CASSLDRQLGYTF. The gene calls are TRBV5-5 and TRBJ1-2, with a weak D call TRBD1 (6 bases). Looked up from germline, CDR1 is SGHKS and CDR2 is YYEKEE (reference sequence). CDR3 size: 13 residues. The V and J ends lost 4 bases and 7 bases respectively, with 14 bases between them.

The gene calls are TRBV7-2 and TRBJ2-5; 9 bases are shared with TRBD1. The CDR3 has 14 amino acids. Germline V CDR1 and CDR2: SGHTA, FQGNSA. Germline trimming cut 5 bases from V and 2 bases from J; bases unmatched to any gene: 3. The CDR3 sequence: CASSRQGGQETQYF. The CDR3 region has the DNA TGTGCCAGCAGCAGACAGGGGGGACAAGAGACCCAGTACTTC. The variable domain in full, completed from reference TRBV7-2 and TRBJ2-5, reads GAGVSQSPSNKVTEKGKDVELRCDPISGHTALYWYRQSLGQGLEFLIYFQGNSAPDKSGLPSDRFSAERTGGSVSTLTIQRTQQEDSAVYLCASSRQGGQETQYFGPGTRLLVL.

This chain uses TRBV7-8 with TRBJ1-1, with D perhaps matching TRBD1 (6 bases). With 8 bases removed from V and 2 bases from J, the gap between germline ends came to 12 bases. CDR3 size: 13 residues. Germline-derived CDR1 and CDR2 are SGHVS and FQNEAQ. The DNA for the CDR3 is TGTGCCAGCTCTAAAGGGGGAAACACTGAAGCTTTCTTT. It codes for CASSKGGNTEAFF.

V gene TRBV6-6 combines with J gene TRBJ1-5, with 8 bases lining up with TRBD1. Unmatched junction bases numbered 7, after V lost 5 bases and J lost 4 bases. CDR1 is MNHNY, CDR2 SVGAGI, per germline (reference sequence). This CDR3 has 15 amino acids. CDR3 nucleotides: TGTGCCAGCAGTGCCGGGACAGGCGGTAATCAGCCCCAGCATTTT. As protein: CASSAGTGGNQPQHF.

The chain uses TRBV7-6 and TRBJ2-1; possibly TRBD2 for D (6 bases). The V and J ends lost 5 bases and 0 bases respectively, with 14 bases between them. Germline V lookup: CDR1 SGHVS, CDR2 FNYEAQ. The CDR3 extends over 16 amino acids. The CDR3, as DNA: TGTGCCAGCAGCCCTTTGGCGGGGAGCTCCTACAATGAGCAGTTCTTC. As protein: CASSPLAGSSYNEQFF. The complete variable domain, with remaining parts taken from reference TRBV7-6 and TRBJ2-1, reads GAGVSQSPRYKVTKRGQDVALRCDPISGHVSLYWYRQALGQGPEFLTYFNYEAQQDKSGLPNDRFSAERPEGSISTLTIQRTEQRDSAMYRCASSPLAGSSYNEQFFGPGTRLTVL.

The rearrangement links TRBV29-1 to TRBJ1-5, with TRBD1 matching over 8 bases. With 7 bases clipped from V and 5 bases from J, the junction kept 4 bases outside the gene matches. The CDR3 contains 12 residues. CDR1 is SQVTM, CDR2 ANQGSEA, per germline. Here the CDR3 reads CSAQGEDQPQHF. The CDR3, as DNA: TGCAGCGCACAGGGGGAAGATCAGCCCCAGCATTTT.

The chain uses TRBV11-2 and TRBJ2-2, with 8 bases that match TRBD2. V gave up 4 bases and J gave up 8 bases; unmatched junction bases: 9. CDR3 length equals 15 residues. Germline CDR1 SGHAT, CDR2 FQNNGV. CDR3 sequence (DNA): TGTGCCAGCAGCTCCGCGGGGGGTCTCGGAGGGGAGCTGTTTTTT. Translation gives CASSSAGGLGGELFF.

This clone was seen a single time. The rearrangement links TRBV30 to TRBJ2-5, with TRBD1 matching over 8 bases. V trimming: 3 bases; J trimming: 1 base; junction bases outside the gene matches: 4. Germline V CDR1 and CDR2: GTSNPN, SVGIG (reference sequence). This CDR3 comprises 14 residues. The CDR3 region is CAWRKTGAQETQYF. In nucleotides, the CDR3 is TGTGCCTGGAGAAAGACAGGGGCCCAAGAGACCCAGTACTTC.

The chain carries TRBV4-2 and TRBJ2-3, with 12 bases identical to TRBD2. The CDR3 covers 18 residues. Losses at the gene ends were 4 bases for V and 1 base for J; bases not matched to a gene: 9. Germline loops: CDR1 LGHNA, CDR2 YNFKEQ. The CDR3: CASSPRSGLAGRTDTQYF. DNA for the CDR3: TGTGCCAGCAGCCCACGCTCCGGACTAGCGGGGCGCACAGATACGCAGTATTTT.

The chain combines TRBV6-1 with TRBJ2-7, with D uncertain. The ends were cut back, 6 bases at V and 2 bases at J, with 11 bases in the middle. The CDR3 is 13 amino acids. The V gene's germline CDR1 is MNHNS and CDR2 SASEGT. CDR3 bases: TGTGCCAGCAGGGAACACAGCACCTACGAGCAGTACTTC. This translates into CASREHSTYEQYF.

The chain links TRBV11-2 to TRBJ2-7; 7 bases are a match to TRBD2. This CDR3 region has 14 residues. Trimming at V came to 4 bases and at J to 5 bases, leaving 8 bases not matched to a gene. The germline gives CDR1 SGHAT, CDR2 FQNNGV. CDR3 DNA sequence: TGTGCCAGCAGCTCCCGGGGGGTTCTGGACGAGCAGTACTTC. This sequence encodes CASSSRGVLDEQYF.

This sequence joins TRBV5-5 and TRBJ2-7; D not resolved. This CDR3 is 13 amino acids long. Per germline, CDR1 SGHKS and CDR2 YYEKEE (reference sequence). V was pared by 0 bases and J by 2 bases, with 6 bases between. The CDR3 DNA reads TGTGCCAGCAGCTTGGCACAGCCCTACGAGCAGTACTTC. Residues: CASSLAQPYEQYF.